The text below deals with one T cell receptor (beta chain). Its antigen is not identified. The CDR3 is 13 amino acids. V lost 6 bases to trimming and J lost 4 bases, with 12 bases between them. MiXCR, applied by TCRdb to the reads, yields one record per CDR3 protein. The data contain approximately 700,000 distinct CDR3 sequences, 35% of them singletons. These data belong to a study of T cell repertoires in cytomegalovirus infection. Broader study findings: Summed frequency of public TCR beta families distinguished CMV carriers with the relevant HLA. HLA-C-restricted, CMV-specific TCR beta clonotypes were dominant ex vivo.

This sequence joins TRBV12-3 or TRBV12-4 and TRBJ2-5; D gene unclear. This sequence originates from a human donor in good health (CMV status not recorded). Some clones in this sample may be carry-over from other donors' samples. The sample comprised PBMCs. The CDR3, as DNA: TGTGCCAGCAGCCCCACCAACGGAGAGACCCAGTACTTC. This translates into CASSPTNGETQYF.